This T cell receptor beta chain is drawn from a study of T cell responses to AZD1222 COVID-19 vaccine. The germline V gene has CDR1 LNHDA and CDR2 SQIVND (reference sequence). The V gene end was trimmed by 6 bases and the J gene end by 8 bases; junction bases not matched to a gene: 11. The CDR3 totals 16 residues. The data were produced by immunoSEQ multiplex PCR, yet TCRdb's version contains in-frame clones alone and is incomplete. The data contain 120,000 to 150,000 clones, approximately 90% of them seen just once; the ten biggest clones take up approximately 3%. The sample in question was peripheral blood, obtained 28 days after the second AZD1222 dose. The clonotype was recovered from an adult who received the AZD1222 COVID-19 vaccine. The rearrangement links TRBV19 to TRBJ1-6; 9 positions agree with TRBD1. The CDR3 DNA is TGTGCCAGTAGCCTTGGGACAGGGCTTTGGGATTCACCCCTCCACTTT. Protein sequence: CASSLGTGLWDSPLHF.